A single sample is the source of the 28 T cell receptor beta chains below, sequenced in a study of spatial heterogeneity in lung cancer. Study-level results: Tracking of tumor mutation counts was seen in expanded intratumoral alpha and beta TCR counts.

Stated time point: sample taken at primary tumor resection. Their recognized antigens are unknown. TCRdb fed the 5' RACE reads into MiXCR, producing one record per CDR3 protein. The sample shows approximately 12,000 distinct CDR3 sequences, roughly 5.5% of them seen only once. The sample was lung tumor tissue, taken at surgery. The origin of the receptors is a male donor with early-stage non-small cell lung cancer.

This clonotype is labeled as medium-sized. In a library made to pick up alpha chains, this beta chain is a stray read with a size that means little. This chain uses TRBV27 with TRBJ1-5; D gene unclear. V lost 2 bases and J lost 3, with 8 bases in between. This CDR3 contains 14 residues. Germline assignment: CDR1 MNHEY and CDR2 SMNVEV (reference sequence). The CDR3 reads CASSLARVNQPQHF. The CDR3 region has the DNA TGTGCCAGCAGTTTAGCCCGGGTCAATCAGCCCCAGCATTTT.

This clonotype was seen a few times. The size of this beta chain means little, since it is a stray read in a library made for alpha chains. The chain joins TRBV24-1 to TRBJ2-1; 7 bases map to TRBD1. V dropped 3 bases and J dropped 5; count of bases not matched to a gene: 9. This CDR3 region has 16 residues. Germline V gene lookup returns CDR1 KGHDR and CDR2 SFDVKD. The CDR3 DNA follows: TGTGCCACCAGTGATCCGGGACAGAGGCTTAACAATGAGCAGTTCTTC. It yields the protein CATSDPGQRLNNEQFF.

In its sample, this clonotype was seen many times. The library was built for alpha chains, so this beta chain is an off-target read and its size means little. The rearrangement joins TRBV20-1 to TRBJ2-2; the D is unclear. Looked up from germline, CDR1 is DFQATT and CDR2 is SNEGSKA (reference sequence). This CDR3 is built from 15 residues. The V and J ends lost 0 bases and 4 bases respectively, with 12 bases between them. Here the CDR3 DNA reads TGCAGTGCTAGAGATCTCCGAACTTTCACCGGGGAGCTGTTTTTT. Amino acids: CSARDLRTFTGELFF.

This clonotype was found a few times. This beta chain is off target for a library built for alpha chains, so its abundance means little. V gene TRBV4-3 combines with J gene TRBJ2-3, with D perhaps TRBD2 (6 bases). Looked up from germline, CDR1 is LGHNA and CDR2 is YSLEER. This CDR3 region has 15 residues. Trimming stripped 0 bases from V and 10 bases from J, with 17 bases between. The CDR3 nucleotides are TGCGCCAGCAGCCAAGAGGGGAGTATGGGGGGTGCGCAGTATTTT. Its protein is CASSQEGSMGGAQYF.

Relative to its sample, this clonotype is medium-sized. The library was designed around alpha chains, so this beta chain is a stray read whose abundance carries little weight. V is TRBV25-1 and J is TRBJ2-3; D perhaps matches TRBD1 (6 bases). CDR1 and CDR2 (germline): MGHDK, SYGVNS. This CDR3 contains 16 residues. V lost 1 base to trimming and J lost 4 bases, with 15 bases between them. The CDR3 loop reads CASSESPGAGPDTQYF. For the CDR3, the DNA is TGTGCCAGCAGTGAATCTCCAGGGGCCGGCCCAGATACGCAGTATTTT.

This clonotype was counted at least ten times. This beta chain represents an off-target read in a library built for alpha chains; its size is of limited meaning. The chain has TRBV7-6 and TRBJ2-1; maybe TRBD1 (5 bases). The CDR3 contains 13 residues. The germline V and J ends were trimmed by 5 bases and 8 bases, with 13 bases remaining between them. Germline CDR1 and CDR2: SGHVS and FNYEAQ. CDR3 coding DNA: TGTGCCAGCAGCCTGGGGCCGAATTATGAGCAGTTCTTC. Its protein product is CASSLGPNYEQFF.

This clonotype was seen repeatedly, ten times or more. This beta chain was picked up by a library intended for alpha chains and is off target, so its count carries little meaning. J is TRBJ1-6 and V is TRBV5-1, with a possible D match to TRBD1 (5 bases). The germline V gene encodes CDR1 SGHRS and CDR2 YFSETQ. Trimming removed 7 bases at V and 7 bases at J, with 18 bases between. CDR3 length: 15 residues. The DNA for the CDR3 is TGCGCCAGCCGCCTGGGGGGGGGTGAAAATTCACCCCTCCACTTT. It yields the protein CASRLGGGENSPLHF. The full variable domain, in which reference TRBV5-1 and TRBJ1-6 provide the parts outside the CDR3, is KAGVTQTPRYLIKTRGQQVTLSCSPISGHRSVSWYQQTPGQGLQFLFEYFSETQRNKGNFPGRFSGRQFSNSRSEMNVSTLELGDSALYLCASRLGGGENSPLHFGNGTRLTVT.

This clonotype occurred many times. In a library made to pick up alpha chains, this beta chain is a stray read with a size that means little. The rearrangement joins TRBV20-1 to TRBJ1-2, with D possibly TRBD1 on 5 matching bases. This CDR3 spans 15 amino acids. Germline V lookup: CDR1 DFQATT, CDR2 SNEGSKA (reference sequence). The V gene lost 5 bases and the J gene lost 2 bases, with 18 bases spanning the gap. CDR3 coding DNA: TGCAGTGCTTTGGGAGCGGCAGGGAGGAACTATGGCTACACCTTC. This encodes CSALGAAGRNYGYTF.

Ten or more counts support this clonotype. The library was designed around alpha chains, so this beta chain is a stray read whose abundance carries little weight. The chain couples TRBV6-2 or TRBV6-3 to TRBJ2-1; 7 bases fit TRBD1. Trimming at V came to 0 bases and at J to 8 bases, leaving 4 bases not matched to a gene. CDR3 size: 14 residues. Germline lookup yields CDR1 MNHEY and CDR2 SVGEGT. CDR3 DNA sequence: TGTGCCAGCAGTTACTCAGGGGGCGGCTATGAGCAGTTCTTC. The encoded protein is CASSYSGGGYEQFF.

This clonotype has at least ten counts. This beta chain represents an off-target read in a library built for alpha chains; its size is of limited meaning. This chain uses TRBV20-1 with TRBJ2-7, with 10 bases aligning to TRBD1. Germline values: CDR1 DFQATT, CDR2 SNEGSKA (reference sequence). Losses at the gene ends were 6 bases for V and 4 bases for J; bases not matched to a gene: 9. This CDR3 comprises 14 residues. As DNA, the CDR3 is TGCAGTGCGGATGCCGGGACAGGGGTATACGAGCAGTACTTC. Residues: CSADAGTGVYEQYF.

This clonotype was counted between two and nine times. With the library built for alpha chains, this beta chain is off target and its frequency is not meaningful. The chain recombines TRBV20-1 with TRBJ2-7; D is undetermined. The CDR3 is 13 amino acids. The V and J ends lost 5 bases and 2 bases respectively, with 13 bases between them. CDR1 and CDR2 (germline): DFQATT, SNEGSKA (reference sequence). DNA for the CDR3: TGCAGTGCTGCCGACGACCGCACCTACGAGCAGTACTTC. Translating gives CSAADDRTYEQYF.

Sample share makes this clonotype medium-sized. The library was built for alpha chains, so this beta chain is an off-target read and its size means little. The chain uses TRBV19 and TRBJ2-3; TRBD2 matches at 9 bases. In germline, CDR1 is LNHDA, CDR2 SQIVND (reference sequence). The ends lost 5 bases at V and 5 bases at J; junction bases unmatched: 14. The CDR3 runs to 17 residues. CDR3 in DNA: TGTGCCAGTAGTGCCGACCTACTGGCGGGGGGGGGAGATACGCAGTATTTT. This encodes CASSADLLAGGGDTQYF. The whole variable domain, remainder taken from reference TRBV19 and TRBJ2-3, is DGGITQSPKYLFRKEGQNVTLSCEQNLNHDAMYWYRQDPGQGLRLIYYSQIVNDFQKGDIAEGYSVSREKKESFPLTVTSAQKNPTAFYLCASSADLLAGGGDTQYFGPGTRLTVL.

In its sample, this clonotype was seen a few times. This beta chain is an off-target read within a library intended for alpha chains, so its frequency means little. V is TRBV7-2 and J is TRBJ2-7; D is uncertain. Trimming removed 1 base at V and 3 bases at J, with 19 bases between. CDR3 length equals 17 residues. Germline lookup yields CDR1 SGHTA and CDR2 FQGNSA. Written as DNA, the CDR3 is TGTGCCAGCAGCTTAGGGGGTCGGTACGACCCGGACTACGAGCAGTACTTC. Protein: CASSLGGRYDPDYEQYF.

This clonotype has a count of ten or more. This beta chain was picked up by a library intended for alpha chains and is off target, so its count carries little meaning. The chain recombines TRBV6-2 or TRBV6-3 with TRBJ2-7; D assignment may be TRBD1 or TRBD2 (5 bases each). In germline, CDR1 is MNHEY, CDR2 SVGEGT. The CDR3 length is 13 residues. Trimming left V 5 bases short and J 9 bases short, with 17 bases between. DNA for the CDR3: TGTGCCAGCAGTGCCGGGGCAGGTCTAAGGCAGTACTTC. Protein product: CASSAGAGLRQYF.

This clonotype was picked up a small number of times. The library was built for alpha chains, so this beta chain is an off-target read and its size means little. This chain links TRBV5-1 with TRBJ2-5, with 9 bases identical to TRBD1. The CDR3 spans 18 residues. The V segment lost 4 bases and the J segment 1 base; nucleotides outside the gene matches: 14. In germline, CDR1 is SGHRS, CDR2 YFSETQ. CDR3 bases: TGCGCCAGCAGCCCGGGACAGGGAATCTGGTCTGGCCAAGAGACCCAGTACTTC. It encodes CASSPGQGIWSGQETQYF.

About this clonotype itself: A library made for alpha chains picked up this beta chain off target, so its size means little. V usage is TRBV2 and J usage is TRBJ2-7, with 8 bases identical to TRBD2. CDR1 SNHLY and CDR2 FYNNEI come from the germline V gene. V lost 4 bases and J lost 7; bases outside the gene matches: 12. The CDR3 runs to 15 residues. The CDR3 loop reads CASSGRTGGSWEQYF. The CDR3 bases are TGTGCCAGCAGTGGGAGGACGGGGGGGTCTTGGGAGCAGTACTTC.

This clonotype was observed many times. A library made for alpha chains picked up this beta chain off target, so its size means little. V usage is TRBV3-1 and J usage is TRBJ2-7; D is perhaps TRBD2 (6 bases). The CDR3 is made up of 14 amino acids. Germline V CDR1 and CDR2: LGHDT, YNNKEL (reference sequence). Trimming shortened V by 0 bases and J by 6 bases, and 12 bases separated the two germline ends. This CDR3 reads CASSQDRDLVEQYF. The CDR3 bases are TGTGCCAGCAGCCAAGACAGGGACTTGGTCGAGCAGTACTTC.

Many counts were recorded for this clonotype. This beta chain is an unintended read in a library built for alpha chains; its size means little. The chain has TRBV29-1 and TRBJ1-2, with D perhaps matching TRBD1 (6 bases). Between the trimmed V and J ends, which lost 2 bases and 2 bases, there was a span of 9 bases. Germline lookup yields CDR1 SQVTM and CDR2 ANQGSEA. The CDR3 has 13 amino acids. The CDR3 spells CSVEPQGNYGYTF. In DNA, the CDR3 is TGCAGCGTTGAACCACAGGGAAACTATGGCTACACCTTC. The full variable domain, in which reference TRBV29-1 and TRBJ1-2 provide the parts outside the CDR3, is SAVISQKPSRDICQRGTSLTIQCQVDSQVTMMFWYRQQPGQSLTLIATANQGSEATYESGFVIDKFPISRPNLTFSTLTVSNMSPEDSSIYLCSVEPQGNYGYTFGSGTRLTVV.

In this sample, this clonotype turned up many times. A library prepared for alpha chains yielded this beta chain as an off-target read; its size is of little meaning. The gene calls are TRBV20-1 and TRBJ1-4; unclear D gene. Germline CDR1 is DFQATT and CDR2 is SNEGSKA (reference sequence). This CDR3 has 14 residues. The ends were cut back, 4 bases at V and 2 bases at J, with 11 bases in the middle. The CDR3 DNA reads TGCAGTGCTATGTGGGGTTCCACTAATGAAAAACTGTTTTTT. Residues: CSAMWGSTNEKLFF.

In regard to this clonotype: The library was prepared for alpha chains; this beta chain is a stray read, so its frequency means little. V gene TRBV29-1 combines with J gene TRBJ1-2; no reliable D call. CDR1 and CDR2 (germline): SQVTM, ANQGSEA. V lost 8 bases, J lost 5 bases, and 18 bases lay in between. The CDR3 spans 13 residues. CDR3 DNA: TGCAGCACACCCACGGTAGGAGATTATGGCTACACCTTC. It is translated as CSTPTVGDYGYTF.

At least ten counts were recorded for this clonotype. For a library built for alpha chains, this beta chain is a stray read; little rests on its size. The chain couples TRBV20-1 to TRBJ2-7, with 7 bases lining up with TRBD1. CDR1 and CDR2 from the germline V gene are DFQATT and SNEGSKA (reference sequence). This CDR3 region has 14 residues. J was trimmed by 0 bases and V by 5 bases; bases with no gene match: 7. This CDR3 is CSASRRQGSYEQYF. The CDR3 nucleotides are TGCAGTGCTTCGCGGCGACAGGGCTCCTACGAGCAGTACTTC.

This clonotype was counted many times. The library was designed around alpha chains, so this beta chain is a stray read whose abundance carries little weight. The chain joins TRBV10-3 to TRBJ2-2; D possibly corresponds to TRBD1 (7 bases). The V end lost 4 bases, the J end lost 4 bases, and 10 bases lay between the germline ends. Germline-derived CDR1 and CDR2 are ENHRY and SYGVKD. This CDR3 region has 14 residues. The CDR3 nucleotides read TGTGCCATCAGTGGCCAGGGGGGCACCGGGGAGCTGTTTTTT. It codes for CAISGQGGTGELFF.

This clonotype was observed a handful of times. This beta chain came through as a stray read in a library set up for alpha chains, and its size says little. The chain uses TRBV12-3 or TRBV12-4 and TRBJ2-3; TRBD2 matches 15 bases. V shed 3 bases, J shed 4 bases, and the junction held 2 bases outside the gene matches. The CDR3 runs 16 residues. In nucleotides, the CDR3 is TGTGCCAGCAGTTTGGGACTAGCGGGGGGCCCAGATACGCAGTATTTT. Translated, it gives CASSLGLAGGPDTQYF.

At least ten counts were recorded for this clonotype. A library prepared for alpha chains yielded this beta chain as an off-target read; its size is of little meaning. V is TRBV10-3 and J is TRBJ2-2; TRBD1 aligns across 9 bases. CDR1 ENHRY and CDR2 SYGVKD come from the germline V gene. The V segment lost 11 bases and the J segment 3 bases; nucleotides outside the gene matches: 7. The CDR3 is 14 residues long. DNA for the CDR3: TGTGCCGCACAGGGGGCGCGGGACACCGGGGAGCTGTTTTTT. It translates to CAAQGARDTGELFF.

Relative to its sample, this clonotype is medium-sized. As an off-target read in a library built for alpha chains, this beta chain has a frequency of little significance. The chain links TRBV20-1 to TRBJ2-3; D is undetermined. Trimming took off 2 bases at V and 1 base at J, with 7 bases between the two ends. Germline lookup yields CDR1 DFQATT and CDR2 SNEGSKA (reference sequence). The CDR3 is 13 residues long. The CDR3 is CSARKGGTDTQYF. CDR3 in DNA: TGCAGTGCTAGAAAGGGTGGCACAGATACGCAGTATTTT.

This clonotype was seen ten or more times. This beta chain appears as a stray read in a library generated for alpha chains; its size is not informative. In DNA form, the CDR3 reads TGCAGTGCTAGGGAAGCGAAAAGCACAGATACGCAGTATTTT. This translates into CSAREAKSTDTQYF. This rearrangement joins TRBV20-1 to TRBJ2-3; no definite D call. Germline V gene data show CDR1 as DFQATT and CDR2 as SNEGSKA (reference sequence). Trimming stripped 3 bases from V and 0 bases from J, with 10 bases between. This CDR3 region has 14 residues.

With respect to this clonotype: The library was built for alpha chains, so this beta chain is an off-target read and its size means little. The gene calls are TRBV20-1 and TRBJ2-3, with 12 bases that match TRBD2. The CDR3 extends over 13 amino acids. Germline V gene lookup returns CDR1 DFQATT and CDR2 SNEGSKA (reference sequence). For the CDR3, the DNA is TGCAGCACGTCTAGCGGGAGGGACGATACGCAGTATTTT. This gives the protein CSTSSGRDDTQYF.

This clonotype was seen many times. With the library built for alpha chains, this beta chain is off target and its frequency is not meaningful. The chain recombines TRBV11-2 with TRBJ1-6; D gene uncertain. CDR1 is SGHAT, CDR2 FQNNGV, per germline. V gave up 0 bases and J gave up 6 bases, with 3 bases separating them. The CDR3 has 13 residues. Written as DNA, the CDR3 is TGTGCCAGCAGCTTAGAGGTTAATTCACCCCTCCACTTT. Its translation: CASSLEVNSPLHF.